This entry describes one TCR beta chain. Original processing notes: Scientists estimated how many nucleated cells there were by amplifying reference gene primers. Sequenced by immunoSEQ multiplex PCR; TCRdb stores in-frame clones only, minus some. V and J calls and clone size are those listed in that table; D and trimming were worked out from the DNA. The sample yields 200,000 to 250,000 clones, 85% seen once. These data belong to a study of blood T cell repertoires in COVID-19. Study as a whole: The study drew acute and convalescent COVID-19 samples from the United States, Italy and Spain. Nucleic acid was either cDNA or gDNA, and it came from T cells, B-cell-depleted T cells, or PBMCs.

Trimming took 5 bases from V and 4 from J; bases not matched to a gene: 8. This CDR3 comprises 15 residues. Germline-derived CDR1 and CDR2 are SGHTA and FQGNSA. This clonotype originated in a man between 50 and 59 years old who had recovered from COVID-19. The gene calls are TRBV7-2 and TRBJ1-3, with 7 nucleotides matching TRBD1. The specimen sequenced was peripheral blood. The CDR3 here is CASSPRQGLGNTIYF. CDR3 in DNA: TGTGCCAGCAGCCCGAGACAGGGATTGGGAAACACCATATATTTT.